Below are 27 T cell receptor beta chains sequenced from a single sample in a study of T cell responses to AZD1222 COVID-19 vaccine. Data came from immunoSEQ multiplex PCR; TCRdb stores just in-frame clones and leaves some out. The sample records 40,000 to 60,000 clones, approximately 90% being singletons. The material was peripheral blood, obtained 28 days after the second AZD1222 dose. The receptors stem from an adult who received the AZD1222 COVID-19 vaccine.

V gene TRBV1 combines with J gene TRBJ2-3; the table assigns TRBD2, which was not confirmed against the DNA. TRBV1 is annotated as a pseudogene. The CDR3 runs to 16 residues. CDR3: CTSSQASEKPTDTQYF. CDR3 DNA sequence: TGCACCAGCAGCCAAGCGAGCGAGAAGCCCACAGATACGCAGTATTTT.

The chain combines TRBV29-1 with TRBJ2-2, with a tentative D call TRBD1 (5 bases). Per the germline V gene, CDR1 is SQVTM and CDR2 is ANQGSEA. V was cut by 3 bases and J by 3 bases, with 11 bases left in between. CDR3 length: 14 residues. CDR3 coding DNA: TGCAGCGTTGACCTAAGGGGTTACACCGGGGAGCTGTTTTTT. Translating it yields CSVDLRGYTGELFF.

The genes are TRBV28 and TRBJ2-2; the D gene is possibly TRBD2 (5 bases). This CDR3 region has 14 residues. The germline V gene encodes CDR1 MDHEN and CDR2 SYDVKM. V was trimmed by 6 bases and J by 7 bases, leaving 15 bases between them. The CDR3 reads CASSRPGIHGELFF. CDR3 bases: TGTGCCAGCAGCCGCCCGGGAATCCACGGGGAGCTGTTTTTT.

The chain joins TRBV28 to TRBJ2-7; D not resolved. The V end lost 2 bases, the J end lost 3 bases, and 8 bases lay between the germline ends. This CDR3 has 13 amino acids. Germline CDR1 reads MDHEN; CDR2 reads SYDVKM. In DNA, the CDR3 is TGTGCCAGCAGTTTAAGCGTAAGCTACGAGCAGTACTTC. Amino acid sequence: CASSLSVSYEQYF.

CDR3 amino acids: CASRRANSPLHF. CDR3 sequence (DNA): TGTGCCAGCAGGCGCGCTAATTCACCCCTCCACTTT. The gene calls are TRBV28 and TRBJ1-6; D uncertain. Germline CDR1 MDHEN, CDR2 SYDVKM. V was clipped by 6 bases and J by 6 bases, with 6 bases between them. The CDR3 sequence is 12 residues long.

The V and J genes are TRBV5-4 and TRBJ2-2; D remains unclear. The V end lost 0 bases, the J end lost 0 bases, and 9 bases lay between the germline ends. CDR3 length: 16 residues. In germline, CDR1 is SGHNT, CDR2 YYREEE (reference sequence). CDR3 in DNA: TGTGCCAGCAGCTTGGTGACAACCGCGAACACCGGGGAGCTGTTTTTT. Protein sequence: CASSLVTTANTGELFF.

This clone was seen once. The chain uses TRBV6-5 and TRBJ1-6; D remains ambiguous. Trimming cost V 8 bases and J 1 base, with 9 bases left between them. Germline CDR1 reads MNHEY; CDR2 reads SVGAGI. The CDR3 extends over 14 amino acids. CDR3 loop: CASGQRSYNSPLHF. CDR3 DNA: TGTGCCAGCGGGCAGCGGTCCTATAATTCACCCCTCCACTTT.

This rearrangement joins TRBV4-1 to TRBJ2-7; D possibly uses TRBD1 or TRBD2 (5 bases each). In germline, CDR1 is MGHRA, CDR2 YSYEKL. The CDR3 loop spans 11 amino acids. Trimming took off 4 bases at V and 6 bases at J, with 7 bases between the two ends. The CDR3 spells CASSLGTEQYF. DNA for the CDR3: TGCGCCAGCAGCCTGGGGACCGAGCAGTACTTC.

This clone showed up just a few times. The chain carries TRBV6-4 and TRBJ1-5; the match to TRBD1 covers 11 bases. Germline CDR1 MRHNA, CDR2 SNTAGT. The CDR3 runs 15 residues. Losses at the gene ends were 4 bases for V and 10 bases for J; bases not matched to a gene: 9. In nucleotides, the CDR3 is TGTGCCAGCAGTGCCGCCGGGACAGGGGGTCCCCCCCAGCATTTT. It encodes CASSAAGTGGPPQHF.

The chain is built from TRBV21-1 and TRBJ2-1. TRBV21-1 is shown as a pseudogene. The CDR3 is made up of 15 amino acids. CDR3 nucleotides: TGTGCCAGCAGCGCCCGAGGGGACGCCTACAATGAGCAGTTCTTC. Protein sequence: CASSARGDAYNEQFF.

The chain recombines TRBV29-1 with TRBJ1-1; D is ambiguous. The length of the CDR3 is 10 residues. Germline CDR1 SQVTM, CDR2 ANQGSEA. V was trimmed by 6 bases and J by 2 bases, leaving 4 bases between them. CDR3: CSVENTEAFF. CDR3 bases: TGCAGCGTAGAAAACACTGAAGCTTTCTTT.

DNA of the CDR3: TGTGCCAGCACCATCTCTGGGGCCAACGTCCTGACTTTC. Translated: CASTISGANVLTF. The gene calls are TRBV12-3 or TRBV12-4 and TRBJ2-6; D unresolved. The CDR3 is 13 amino acids. Trimming stripped 7 bases from V and 0 bases from J, with 4 bases between.

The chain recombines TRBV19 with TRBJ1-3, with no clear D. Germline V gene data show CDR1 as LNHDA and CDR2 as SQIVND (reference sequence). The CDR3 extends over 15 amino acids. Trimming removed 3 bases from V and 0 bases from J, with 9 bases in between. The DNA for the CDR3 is TGTGCCAGTAGTATGGGAGCGCTCTCTGGAAACACCATATATTTT. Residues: CASSMGALSGNTIYF.

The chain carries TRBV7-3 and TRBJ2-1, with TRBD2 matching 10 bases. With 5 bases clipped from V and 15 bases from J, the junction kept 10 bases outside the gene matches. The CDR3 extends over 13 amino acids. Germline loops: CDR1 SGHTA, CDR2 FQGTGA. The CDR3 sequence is CASSPTSGLGVFF. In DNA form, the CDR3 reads TGTGCCAGCAGCCCGACTAGCGGGCTGGGCGTGTTCTTC.

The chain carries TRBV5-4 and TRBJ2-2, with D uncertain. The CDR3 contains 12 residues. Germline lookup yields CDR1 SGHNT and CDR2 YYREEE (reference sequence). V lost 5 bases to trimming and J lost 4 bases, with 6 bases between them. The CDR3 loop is CASSSTTGELFF. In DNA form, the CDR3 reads TGTGCCAGCAGTTCGACCACCGGGGAGCTGTTTTTT.

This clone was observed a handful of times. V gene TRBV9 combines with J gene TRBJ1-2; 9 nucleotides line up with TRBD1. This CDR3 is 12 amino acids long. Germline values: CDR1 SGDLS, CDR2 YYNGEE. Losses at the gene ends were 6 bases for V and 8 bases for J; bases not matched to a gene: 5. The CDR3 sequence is CASMNRGRGYTF. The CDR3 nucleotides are TGTGCCAGCATGAACAGGGGGCGCGGCTACACCTTC.

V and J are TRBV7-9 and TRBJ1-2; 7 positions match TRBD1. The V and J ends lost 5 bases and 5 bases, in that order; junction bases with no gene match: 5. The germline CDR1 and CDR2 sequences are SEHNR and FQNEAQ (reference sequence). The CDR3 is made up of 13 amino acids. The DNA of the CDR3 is TGTGCCAGCAGCCGGACAGGAAATTATGGCTACACCTTC. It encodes CASSRTGNYGYTF. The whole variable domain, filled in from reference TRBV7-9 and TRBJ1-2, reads DTGVSQNPRHKITKRGQNVTFRCDPISEHNRLYWYRQTLGQGPEFLTYFQNEAQLEKSRLLSDRFSAERPKGSFSTLEIQRTEQGDSAMYLCASSRTGNYGYTFGSGTRLTVV.

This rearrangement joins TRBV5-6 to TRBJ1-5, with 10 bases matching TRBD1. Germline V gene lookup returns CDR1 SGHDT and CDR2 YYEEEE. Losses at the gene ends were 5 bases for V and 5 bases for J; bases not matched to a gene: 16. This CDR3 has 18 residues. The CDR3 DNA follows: TGTGCCAGCAGACGTCGGCGTACCGGGACAGGGGAGGATCAGCCCCAGCATTTT. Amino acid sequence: CASRRRRTGTGEDQPQHF.

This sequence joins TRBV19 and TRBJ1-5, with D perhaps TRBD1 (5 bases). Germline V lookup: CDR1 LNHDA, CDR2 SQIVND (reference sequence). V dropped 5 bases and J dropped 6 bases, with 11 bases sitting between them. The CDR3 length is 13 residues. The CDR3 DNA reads TGTGCCAGTAGTGTTGACAGTATTCAGCCCCAGCATTTT. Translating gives CASSVDSIQPQHF.

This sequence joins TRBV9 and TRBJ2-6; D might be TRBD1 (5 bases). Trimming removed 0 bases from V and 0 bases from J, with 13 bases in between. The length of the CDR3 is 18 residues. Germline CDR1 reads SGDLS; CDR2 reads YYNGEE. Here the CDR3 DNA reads TGTGCCAGCAGCGTAGGGTCCTTGGGGCTCTCTGGGGCCAACGTCCTGACTTTC. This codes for CASSVGSLGLSGANVLTF.

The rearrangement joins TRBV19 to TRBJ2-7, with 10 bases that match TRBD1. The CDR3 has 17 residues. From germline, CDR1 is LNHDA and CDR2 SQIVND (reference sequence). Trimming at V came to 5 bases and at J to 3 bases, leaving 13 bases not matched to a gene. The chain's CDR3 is CASSPRDRGGLHYEQYF. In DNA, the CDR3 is TGTGCCAGTAGTCCTCGGGACAGGGGTGGTCTACACTACGAGCAGTACTTC.

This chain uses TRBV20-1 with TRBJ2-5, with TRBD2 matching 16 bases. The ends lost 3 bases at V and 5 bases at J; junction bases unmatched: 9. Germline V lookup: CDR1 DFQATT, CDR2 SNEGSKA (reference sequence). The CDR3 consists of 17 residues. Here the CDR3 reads CSASAGTSGRERETQYF. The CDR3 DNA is TGCAGTGCTAGTGCCGGGACTAGCGGGAGGGAACGGGAGACCCAGTACTTC.

Here the CDR3 DNA reads TGTGCCAGTTACGGTGACTCCTATAATTCACCCCTCCACTTT. This encodes CASYGDSYNSPLHF. This chain joins TRBV28 and TRBJ1-6; unclear D gene. V lost 9 bases, J lost 0 bases, and 9 bases lay in between. Germline lookup yields CDR1 MDHEN and CDR2 SYDVKM. The CDR3 has 14 residues.

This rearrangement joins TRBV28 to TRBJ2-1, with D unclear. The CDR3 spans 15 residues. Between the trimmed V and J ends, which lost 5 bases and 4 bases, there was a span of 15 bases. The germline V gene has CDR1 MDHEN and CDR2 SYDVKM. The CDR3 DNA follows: TGTGCCAGCAGTGATAACCGGCCATTATACAATGAGCAGTTCTTC. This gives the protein CASSDNRPLYNEQFF. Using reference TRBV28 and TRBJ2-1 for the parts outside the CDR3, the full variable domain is DVKVTQSSRYLVKRTGEKVFLECVQDMDHENMFWYRQDPGLGLRLIYFSYDVKMKEKGDIPEGYSVSREKKERFSLILESASTNQTSMYLCASSDNRPLYNEQFFGPGTRLTVL.

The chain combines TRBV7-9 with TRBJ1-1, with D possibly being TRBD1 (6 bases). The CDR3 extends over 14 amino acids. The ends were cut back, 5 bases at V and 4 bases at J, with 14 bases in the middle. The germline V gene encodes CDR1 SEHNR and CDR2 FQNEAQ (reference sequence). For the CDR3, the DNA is TGTGCCAGCAGCCCGAAGAACAGGGCCACTGAAGCTTTCTTT. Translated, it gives CASSPKNRATEAFF.

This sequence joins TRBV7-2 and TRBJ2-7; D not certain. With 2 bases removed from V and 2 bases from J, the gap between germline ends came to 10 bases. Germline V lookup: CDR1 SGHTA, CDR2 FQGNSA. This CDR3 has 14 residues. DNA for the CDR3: TGTGCCAGCAGCTTATATCCAGGTACCTACGAGCAGTACTTC. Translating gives CASSLYPGTYEQYF.

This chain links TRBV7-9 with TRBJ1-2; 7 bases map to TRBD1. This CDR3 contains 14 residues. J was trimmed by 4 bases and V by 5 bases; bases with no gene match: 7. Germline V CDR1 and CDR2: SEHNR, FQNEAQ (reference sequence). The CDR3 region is CASSPEGASYGYTF. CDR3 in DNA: TGTGCCAGCAGCCCCGAGGGGGCCTCCTATGGCTACACCTTC.